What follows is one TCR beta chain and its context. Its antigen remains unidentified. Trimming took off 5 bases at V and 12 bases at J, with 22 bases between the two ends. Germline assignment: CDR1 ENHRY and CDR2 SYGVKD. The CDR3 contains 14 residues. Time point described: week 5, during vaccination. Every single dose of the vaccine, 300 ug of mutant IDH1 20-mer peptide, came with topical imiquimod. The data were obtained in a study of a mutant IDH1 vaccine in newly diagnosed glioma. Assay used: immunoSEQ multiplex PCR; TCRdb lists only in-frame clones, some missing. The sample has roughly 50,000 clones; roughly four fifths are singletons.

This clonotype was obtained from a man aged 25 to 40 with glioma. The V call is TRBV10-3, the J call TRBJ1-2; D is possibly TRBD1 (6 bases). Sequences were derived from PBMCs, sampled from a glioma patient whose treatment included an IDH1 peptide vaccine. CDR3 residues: CAISPRQEIPLNTF. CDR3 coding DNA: TGTGCCATCAGTCCTAGACAGGAAATCCCTTTAAACACCTTC.